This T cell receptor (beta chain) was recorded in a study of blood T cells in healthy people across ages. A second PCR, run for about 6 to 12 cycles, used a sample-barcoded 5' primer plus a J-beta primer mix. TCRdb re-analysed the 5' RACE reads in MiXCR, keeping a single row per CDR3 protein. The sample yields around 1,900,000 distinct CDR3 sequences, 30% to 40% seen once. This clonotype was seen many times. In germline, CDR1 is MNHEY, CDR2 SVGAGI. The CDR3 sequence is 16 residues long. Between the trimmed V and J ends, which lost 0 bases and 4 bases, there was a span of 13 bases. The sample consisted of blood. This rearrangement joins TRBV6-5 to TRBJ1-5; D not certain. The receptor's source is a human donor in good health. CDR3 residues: CASSYSIAGRNQPQHF. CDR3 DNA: TGTGCCAGCAGTTACTCGATTGCAGGACGGAATCAGCCCCAGCATTTT.